Here is one TCR beta chain with its context. Its matching antigen is unknown. The CDR3 is 12 amino acids. Germline V gives CDR1 SGDLS, CDR2 YYNGEE. Trimming pared 4 bases from V and 8 bases from J, leaving 10 bases between. Every patient was affected by relapse after autologous stem cell transplantation, while exposure to brentuximab vedotin was not uniform. These data originate in a study of PD-1 blockade in classical Hodgkin lymphoma. Study-level results: Before treatment, complete responders showed about the same diversity as newly diagnosed patients.

Sequencing used immunoSEQ multiplex PCR; TCRdb keeps in-frame clones, though not all of them. The sample records roughly 18,000 clones, about 66% being singletons. Sequencing was performed on peripheral blood mononuclear cells (PBMCs), taken before the second cycle of nivolumab. The chain links TRBV9 to TRBJ2-1, with D unclear. The TCR was taken from a human donor with classical Hodgkin lymphoma. The CDR3 coding sequence is TGTGCCAGCAGCACACGTGGGGATGAGCAGTTCTTC. Amino acids: CASSTRGDEQFF.